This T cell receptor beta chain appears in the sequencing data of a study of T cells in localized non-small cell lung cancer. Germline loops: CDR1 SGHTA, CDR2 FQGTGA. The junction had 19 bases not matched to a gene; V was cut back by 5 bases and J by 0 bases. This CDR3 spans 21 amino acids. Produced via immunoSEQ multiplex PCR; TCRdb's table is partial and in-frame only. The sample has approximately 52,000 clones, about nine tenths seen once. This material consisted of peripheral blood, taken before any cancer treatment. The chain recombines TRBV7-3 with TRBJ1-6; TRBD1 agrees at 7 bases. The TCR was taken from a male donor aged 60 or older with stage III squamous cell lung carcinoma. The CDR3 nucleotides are TGTGCCAGCAGCCCGTCCCCCACGGGAGGGGGCCTAGTCTCCTATAATTCACCCCTCCACTTT. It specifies CASSPSPTGGGLVSYNSPLHF.